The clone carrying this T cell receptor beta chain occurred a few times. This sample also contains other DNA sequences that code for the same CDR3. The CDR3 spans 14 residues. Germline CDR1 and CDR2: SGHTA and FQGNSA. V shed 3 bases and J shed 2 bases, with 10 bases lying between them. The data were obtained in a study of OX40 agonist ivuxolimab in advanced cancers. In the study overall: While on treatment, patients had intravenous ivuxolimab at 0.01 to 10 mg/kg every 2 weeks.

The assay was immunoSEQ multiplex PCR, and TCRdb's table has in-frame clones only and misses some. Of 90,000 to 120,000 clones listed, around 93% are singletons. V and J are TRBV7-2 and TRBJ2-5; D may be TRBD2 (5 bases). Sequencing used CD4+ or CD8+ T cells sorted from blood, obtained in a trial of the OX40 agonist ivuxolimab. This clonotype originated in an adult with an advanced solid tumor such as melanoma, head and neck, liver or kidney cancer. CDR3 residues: CASSLGGSQETQYF. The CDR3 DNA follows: TGTGCCAGCAGCTTGGGCGGGTCGCAAGAGACCCAGTACTTC.